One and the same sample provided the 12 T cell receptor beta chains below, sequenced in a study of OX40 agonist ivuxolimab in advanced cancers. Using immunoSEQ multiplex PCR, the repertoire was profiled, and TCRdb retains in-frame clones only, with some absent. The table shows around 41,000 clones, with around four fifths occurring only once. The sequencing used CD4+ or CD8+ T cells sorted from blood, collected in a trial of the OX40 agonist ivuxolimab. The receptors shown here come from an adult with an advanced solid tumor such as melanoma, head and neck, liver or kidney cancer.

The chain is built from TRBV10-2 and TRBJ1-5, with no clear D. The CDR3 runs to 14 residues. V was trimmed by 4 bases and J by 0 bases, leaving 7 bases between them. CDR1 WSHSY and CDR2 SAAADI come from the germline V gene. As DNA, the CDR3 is TGCGCCAGCAGTGCCAGTCATAGCAATCAGCCCCAGCATTTT. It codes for CASSASHSNQPQHF.

CDR3 bases: TGCAGCGTTCGGCAGGGGACCTACGAGCAGTACTTC. This codes for CSVRQGTYEQYF. V and J are TRBV29-1 and TRBJ2-7; a possible D gene is TRBD1 (6 bases). V lost 5 bases to trimming and J lost 2 bases, with 10 bases between them. Germline V gene lookup returns CDR1 SQVTM and CDR2 ANQGSEA. The CDR3 spans 12 residues.

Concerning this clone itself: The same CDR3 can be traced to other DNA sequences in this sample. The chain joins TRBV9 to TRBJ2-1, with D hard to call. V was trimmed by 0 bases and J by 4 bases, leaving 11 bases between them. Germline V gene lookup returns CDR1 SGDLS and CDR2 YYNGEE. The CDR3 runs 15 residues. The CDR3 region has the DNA TGTGCCAGCAGCGTAGTAGGTGGAGATTACAATGAGCAGTTCTTC. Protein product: CASSVVGGDYNEQFF.

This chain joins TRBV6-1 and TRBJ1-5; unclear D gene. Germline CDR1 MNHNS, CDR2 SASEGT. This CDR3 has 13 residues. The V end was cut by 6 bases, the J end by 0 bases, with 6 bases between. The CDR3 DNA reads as TGTGCCAGCAGCCCTAATAGCAATCAGCCCCAGCATTTT. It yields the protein CASSPNSNQPQHF.

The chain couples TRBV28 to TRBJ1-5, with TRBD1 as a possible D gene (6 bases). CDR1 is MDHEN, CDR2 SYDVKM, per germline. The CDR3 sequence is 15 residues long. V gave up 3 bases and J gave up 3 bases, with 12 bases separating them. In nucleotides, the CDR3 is TGTGCCAGCAGTTTGGGGGGCTTCTCCAATCAGCCCCAGCATTTT. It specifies CASSLGGFSNQPQHF.

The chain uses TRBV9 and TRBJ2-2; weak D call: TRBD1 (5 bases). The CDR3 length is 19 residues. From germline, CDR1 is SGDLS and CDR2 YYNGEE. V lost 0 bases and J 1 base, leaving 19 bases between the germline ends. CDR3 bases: TGTGCCAGCAGCGTAGGTGGTAGGGGCGTGAGAGGGAACACCGGGGAGCTGTTTTTT. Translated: CASSVGGRGVRGNTGELFF.

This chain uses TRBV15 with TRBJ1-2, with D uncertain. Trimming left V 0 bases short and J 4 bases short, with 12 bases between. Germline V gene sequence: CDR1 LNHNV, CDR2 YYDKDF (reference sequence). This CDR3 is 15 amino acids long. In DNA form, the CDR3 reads TGTGCCACCAGCAGAGATCGGGCCATAAGCTATGGCTACACCTTC. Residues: CATSRDRAISYGYTF. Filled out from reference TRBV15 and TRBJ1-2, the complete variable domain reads DAMVIQNPRYQVTQFGKPVTLSCSQTLNHNVMYWYQQKSSQAPKLLFHYYDKDFNNEADTPDNFQSRRPNTSFCFLDIRSPGLGDTAMYLCATSRDRAISYGYTFGSGTRLTVV.

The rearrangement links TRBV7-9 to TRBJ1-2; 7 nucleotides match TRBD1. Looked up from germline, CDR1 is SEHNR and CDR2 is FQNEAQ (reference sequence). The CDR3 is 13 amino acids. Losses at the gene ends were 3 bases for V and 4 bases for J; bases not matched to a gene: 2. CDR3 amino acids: CASSLQGGYGYTF. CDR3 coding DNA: TGTGCCAGCAGCTTGCAGGGGGGCTATGGCTACACCTTC.

The CDR3 bases are TGTGCCAGCAAGGGGAACACTGAAGCTTTCTTT. It codes for CASKGNTEAFF. V and J are TRBV6-1 and TRBJ1-1, with no clear D. Germline CDR1 is MNHNS and CDR2 is SASEGT. The CDR3 loop spans 11 amino acids. V was trimmed by 7 bases and J by 1 base, leaving 4 bases between them.

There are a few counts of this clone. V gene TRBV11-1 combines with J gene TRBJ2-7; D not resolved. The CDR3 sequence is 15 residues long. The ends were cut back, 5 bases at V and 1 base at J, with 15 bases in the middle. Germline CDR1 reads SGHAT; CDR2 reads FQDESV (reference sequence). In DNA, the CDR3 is TGTGCCAGCAGCCCCCACTCCATTCTTTCCTACGAGCAGTACTTC. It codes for CASSPHSILSYEQYF.

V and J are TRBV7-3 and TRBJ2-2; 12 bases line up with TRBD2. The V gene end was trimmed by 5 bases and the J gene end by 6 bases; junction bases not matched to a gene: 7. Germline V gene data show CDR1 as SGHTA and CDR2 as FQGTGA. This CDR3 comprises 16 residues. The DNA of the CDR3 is TGTGCCAGCAGCCCTGCTAGCGGGAGGGCCCCCGGGGAGCTGTTTTTT. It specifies CASSPASGRAPGELFF.

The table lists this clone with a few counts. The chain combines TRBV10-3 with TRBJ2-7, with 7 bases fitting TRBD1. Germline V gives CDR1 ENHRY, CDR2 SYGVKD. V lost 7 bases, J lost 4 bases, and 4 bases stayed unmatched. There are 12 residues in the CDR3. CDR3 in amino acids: CAIKAGGYEQYF. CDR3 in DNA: TGTGCCATCAAAGCAGGGGGATACGAGCAGTACTTC.